This T cell receptor beta chain was identified in a study of blood T cell repertoires in COVID-19. Some clones are missing from TCRdb's copy, which holds only in-frame ones; the method was immunoSEQ multiplex PCR. Of 120,000 or so clones in the sample, around 86% were seen once. The CDR3 sequence is 13 residues long. Trimming took 2 bases from V and 9 from J; bases not matched to a gene: 6. Germline V gene data show CDR1 as LGHDT and CDR2 as YNNKEL (reference sequence). The sequence was collected from a man aged 40-49 years with acute or convalescent COVID-19. This rearrangement joins TRBV3-1 (or the pseudogene TRBV3-2) to TRBJ1-1; TRBD1 aligns across 7 bases. Input material: peripheral blood. In DNA form, the CDR3 reads TGTGCCAGCAGCCAACAGACAGGGTTCAAAGCTTTCTTT. This translates into CASSQQTGFKAFF.